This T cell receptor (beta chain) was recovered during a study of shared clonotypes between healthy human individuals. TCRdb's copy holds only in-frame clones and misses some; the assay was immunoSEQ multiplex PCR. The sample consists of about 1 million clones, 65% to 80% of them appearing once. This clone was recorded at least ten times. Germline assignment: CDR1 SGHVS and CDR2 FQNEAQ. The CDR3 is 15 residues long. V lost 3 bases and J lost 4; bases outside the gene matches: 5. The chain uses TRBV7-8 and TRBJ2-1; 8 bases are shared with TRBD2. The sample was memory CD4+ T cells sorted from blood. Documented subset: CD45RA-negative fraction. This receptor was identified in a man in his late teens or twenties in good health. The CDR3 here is CASSFSGTPYNEQFF. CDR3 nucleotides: TGTGCCAGCAGCTTTAGCGGGACCCCTTACAATGAGCAGTTCTTC.